This T cell receptor (beta chain) emerged from a study of tumor-infiltrating lymphocytes in primary liver carcinoma. This CDR3 is 13 amino acids long. V was cut by 7 bases and J by 11 bases, with 17 bases left in between. Co-extraction of both nucleic acids (RNA and DNA) used roughly 19-33 mg of unsorted bulk tissue. With approximately 470 ng total RNA as template and a constant-region primer, TCR beta cDNA was made. Three nested multiplex PCR rounds, a slightly modified ARM-PCR, produced the libraries for TCR beta. TRBV1-TRBV30 forward primers paired with a C-beta reverse primer were used in the first two PCR rounds, which ran 9 to 10 cycles each. TCRdb itself ran the multiplex PCR reads through MiXCR, one entry per CDR3 protein. The sample holds some 180,000 distinct CDR3 sequences, 70% to 90% seen once.

The V gene is TRBV12-3 or TRBV12-4, the J gene TRBJ2-2; D not certain. The source is a man between 35 and 55 years old with primary liver carcinoma and hepatitis B virus infection. Sequencing input: tumor tissue from primary liver carcinoma. CDR3 sequence reads: CASKAQDTLELFF. The CDR3 nucleotides are TGTGCCAGCAAGGCCCAGGATACCTTAGAGCTGTTTTTT.